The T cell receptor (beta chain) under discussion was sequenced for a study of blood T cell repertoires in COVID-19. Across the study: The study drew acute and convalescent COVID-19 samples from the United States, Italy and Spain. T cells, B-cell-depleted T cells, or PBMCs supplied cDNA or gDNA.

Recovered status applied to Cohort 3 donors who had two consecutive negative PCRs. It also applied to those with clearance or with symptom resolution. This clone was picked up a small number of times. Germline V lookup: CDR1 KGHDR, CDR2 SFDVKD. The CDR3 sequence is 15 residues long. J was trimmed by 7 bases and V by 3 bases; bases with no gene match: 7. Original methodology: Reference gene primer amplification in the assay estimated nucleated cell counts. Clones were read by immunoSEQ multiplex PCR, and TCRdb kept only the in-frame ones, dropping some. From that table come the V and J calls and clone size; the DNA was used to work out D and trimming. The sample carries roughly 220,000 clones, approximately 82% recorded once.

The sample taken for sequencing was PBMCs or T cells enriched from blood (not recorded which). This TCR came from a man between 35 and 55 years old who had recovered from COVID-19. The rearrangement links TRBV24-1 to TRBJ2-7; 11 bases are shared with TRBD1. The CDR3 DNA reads TGTGCCACCAGTGATAGGACAGGGGGCGCGAAGGAGCAGTACTTC. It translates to CATSDRTGGAKEQYF.